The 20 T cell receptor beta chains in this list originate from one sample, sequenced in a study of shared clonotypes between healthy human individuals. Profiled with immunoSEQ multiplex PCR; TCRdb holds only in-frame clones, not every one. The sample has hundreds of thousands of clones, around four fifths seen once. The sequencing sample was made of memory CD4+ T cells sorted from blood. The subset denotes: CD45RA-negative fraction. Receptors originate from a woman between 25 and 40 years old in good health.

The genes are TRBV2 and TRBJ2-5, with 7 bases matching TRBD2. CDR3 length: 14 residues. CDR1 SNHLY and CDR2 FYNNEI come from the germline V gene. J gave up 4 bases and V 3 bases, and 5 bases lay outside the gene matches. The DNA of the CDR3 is TGTGCCAGCAGTGATGGGAGGGGAGGAGAGACCCAGTACTTC. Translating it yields CASSDGRGGETQYF.

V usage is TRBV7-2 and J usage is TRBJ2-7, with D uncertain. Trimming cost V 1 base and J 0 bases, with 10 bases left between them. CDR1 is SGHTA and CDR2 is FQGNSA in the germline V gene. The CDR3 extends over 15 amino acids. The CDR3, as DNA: TGTGCCAGCAGCTTAGGGCTCCTTAGCTCCTACGAGCAGTACTTC. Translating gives CASSLGLLSSYEQYF.

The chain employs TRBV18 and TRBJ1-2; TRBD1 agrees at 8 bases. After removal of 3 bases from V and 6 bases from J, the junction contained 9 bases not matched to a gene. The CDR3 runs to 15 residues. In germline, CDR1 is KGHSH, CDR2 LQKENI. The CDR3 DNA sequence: TGTGCCAGCTCACCCGGGACAGGCGAGGTTAATGGCTACACCTTC. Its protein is CASSPGTGEVNGYTF.

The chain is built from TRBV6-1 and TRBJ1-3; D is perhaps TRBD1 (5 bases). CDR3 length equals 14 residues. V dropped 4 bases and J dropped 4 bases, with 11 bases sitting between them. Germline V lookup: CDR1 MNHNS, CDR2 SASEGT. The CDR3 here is CASSGKTAGNTIYF. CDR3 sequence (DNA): TGTGCCAGCAGTGGAAAGACAGCCGGAAACACCATATATTTT.

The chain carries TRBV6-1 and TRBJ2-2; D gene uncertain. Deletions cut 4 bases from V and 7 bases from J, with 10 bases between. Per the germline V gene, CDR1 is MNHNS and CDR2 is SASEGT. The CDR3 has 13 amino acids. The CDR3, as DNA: TGTGCCAGCAGTGCCGTATGGGGCGGGGAGCTGTTTTTT. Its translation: CASSAVWGGELFF.

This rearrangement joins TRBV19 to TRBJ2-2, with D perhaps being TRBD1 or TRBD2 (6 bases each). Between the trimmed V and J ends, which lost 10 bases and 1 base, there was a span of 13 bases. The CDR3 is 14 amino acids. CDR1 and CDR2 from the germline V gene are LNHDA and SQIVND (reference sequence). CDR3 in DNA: TGTGCCACTAAGGGGGGACAGAACACCGGGGAGCTGTTTTTT. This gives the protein CATKGGQNTGELFF.

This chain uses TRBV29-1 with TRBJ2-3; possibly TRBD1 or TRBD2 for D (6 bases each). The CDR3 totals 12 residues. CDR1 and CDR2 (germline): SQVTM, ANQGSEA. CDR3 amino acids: CVGLGGLDTQYF. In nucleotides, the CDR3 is TGCGTTGGGCTTGGGGGGCTCGATACGCAGTATTTT.

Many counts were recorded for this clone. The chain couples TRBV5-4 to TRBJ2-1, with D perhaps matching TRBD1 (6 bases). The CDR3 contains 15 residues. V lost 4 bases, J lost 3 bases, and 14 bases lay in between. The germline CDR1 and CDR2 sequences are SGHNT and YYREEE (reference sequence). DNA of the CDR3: TGTGCCAGCAGCACCATGACAGGAAACTACAATGAGCAGTTCTTC. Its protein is CASSTMTGNYNEQFF. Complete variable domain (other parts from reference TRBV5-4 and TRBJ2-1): ETGVTQSPTHLIKTRGQQVTLRCSSQSGHNTVSWYQQALGQGPQFIFQYYREEENGRGNFPPRFSGLQFPNYSSELNVNALELDDSALYLCASSTMTGNYNEQFFGPGTRLTVL.

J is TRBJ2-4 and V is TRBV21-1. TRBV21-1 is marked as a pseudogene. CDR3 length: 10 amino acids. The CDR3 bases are TGTGCCAGCAGCAATTACATTCAGTACTTC. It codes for CASSNYIQYF.

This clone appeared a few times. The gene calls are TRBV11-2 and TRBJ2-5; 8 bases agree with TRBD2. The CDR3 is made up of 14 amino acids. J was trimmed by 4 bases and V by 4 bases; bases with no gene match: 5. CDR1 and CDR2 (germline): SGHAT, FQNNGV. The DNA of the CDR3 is TGTGCCAGCAGCTATGCCGGGAGGGGAGAGACCCAGTACTTC. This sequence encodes CASSYAGRGETQYF.

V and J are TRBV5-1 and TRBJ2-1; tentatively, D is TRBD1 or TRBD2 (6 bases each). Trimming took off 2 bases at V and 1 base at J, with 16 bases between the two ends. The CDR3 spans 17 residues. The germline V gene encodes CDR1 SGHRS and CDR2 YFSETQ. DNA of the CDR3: TGCGCCAGCAGCTTTAGGGGGGCGGGACGGTCCTACAATGAGCAGTTCTTC. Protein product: CASSFRGAGRSYNEQFF.

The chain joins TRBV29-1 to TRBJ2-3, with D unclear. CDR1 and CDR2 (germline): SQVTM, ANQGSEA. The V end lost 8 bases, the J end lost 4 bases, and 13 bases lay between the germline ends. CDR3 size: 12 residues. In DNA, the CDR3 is TGCAGCACCCTCCGCTCCGCAGATACGCAGTATTTT. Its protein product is CSTLRSADTQYF.

The CDR3, as DNA: TGCGCCAGCAGCTTGGAGAATCGCTTATGGACTAGCGGAGGGGAGACCCAGTACTTC. Translated, it gives CASSLENRLWTSGGETQYF. The genes are TRBV5-1 and TRBJ2-5, with 10 bases matching TRBD2. The CDR3 spans 19 residues. Germline V gene sequence: CDR1 SGHRS, CDR2 YFSETQ. V shed 0 bases, J shed 5 bases, and the junction held 16 bases outside the gene matches.

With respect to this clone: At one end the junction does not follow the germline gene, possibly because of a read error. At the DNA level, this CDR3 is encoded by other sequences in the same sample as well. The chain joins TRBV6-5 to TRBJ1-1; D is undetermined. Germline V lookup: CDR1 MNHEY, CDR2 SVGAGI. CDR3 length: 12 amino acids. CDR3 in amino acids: CASGGPNTEAFF. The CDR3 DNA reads TGTGCCAGCGGAGGCCCGAACACTGAAGCCTTCTTT.

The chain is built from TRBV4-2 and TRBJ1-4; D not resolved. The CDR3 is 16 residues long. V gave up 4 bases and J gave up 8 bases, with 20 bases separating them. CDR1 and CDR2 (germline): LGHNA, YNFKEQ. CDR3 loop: CASSPRPPGLGEKLFF. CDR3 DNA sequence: TGTGCCAGCAGCCCACGGCCGCCGGGCTTGGGGGAAAAACTGTTTTTT.

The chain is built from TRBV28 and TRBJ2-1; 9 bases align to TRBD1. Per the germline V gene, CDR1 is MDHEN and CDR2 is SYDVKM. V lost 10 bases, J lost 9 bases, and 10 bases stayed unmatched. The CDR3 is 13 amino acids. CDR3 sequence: CATRPGQGLEQFF. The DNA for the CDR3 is TGTGCCACCCGACCGGGACAGGGACTTGAGCAGTTCTTC.

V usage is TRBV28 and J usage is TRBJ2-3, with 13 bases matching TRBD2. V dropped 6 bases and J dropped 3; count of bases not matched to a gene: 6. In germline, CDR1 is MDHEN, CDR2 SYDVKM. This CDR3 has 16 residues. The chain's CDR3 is CASSGLAGVPTDTQYF. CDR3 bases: TGTGCCAGCAGCGGACTAGCGGGAGTTCCTACAGATACGCAGTATTTT.

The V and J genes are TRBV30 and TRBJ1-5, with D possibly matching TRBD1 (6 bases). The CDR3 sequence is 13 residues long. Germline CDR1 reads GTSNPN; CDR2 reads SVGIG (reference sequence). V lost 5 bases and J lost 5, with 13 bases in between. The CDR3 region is CAWAGTNYQPQHF. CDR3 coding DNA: TGTGCCTGGGCCGGGACAAACTATCAGCCCCAGCATTTT.

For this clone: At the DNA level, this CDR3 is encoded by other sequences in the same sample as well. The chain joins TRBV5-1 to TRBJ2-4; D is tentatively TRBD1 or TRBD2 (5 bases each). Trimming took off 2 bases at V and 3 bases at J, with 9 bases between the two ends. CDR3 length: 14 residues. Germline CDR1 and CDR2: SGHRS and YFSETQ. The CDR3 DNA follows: TGCGCCAGCAGCTTCGGGACGGACAAAAACATTCAGTACTTC. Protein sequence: CASSFGTDKNIQYF.

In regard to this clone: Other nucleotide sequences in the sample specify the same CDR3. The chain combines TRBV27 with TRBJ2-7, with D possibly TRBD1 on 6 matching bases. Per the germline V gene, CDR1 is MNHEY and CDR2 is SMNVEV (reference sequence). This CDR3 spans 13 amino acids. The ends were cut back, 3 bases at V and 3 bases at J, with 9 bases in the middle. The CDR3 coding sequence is TGTGCCAGCAGTTTCGGCAGGGGCTACGAGCAGTACTTC. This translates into CASSFGRGYEQYF.